This T cell receptor beta chain was documented in a study of cytomegalovirus exposure and HLA in healthy donors (dated by TCRdb to about 2017). For the wider study: An earlier analysis of several hundred of the donors reported 250 to 300 Gb of sequence data and 120 million or so unique TCR beta sequences from approximately 180 million T cells. In an earlier analysis of several hundred of the donors, high-throughput TCR beta sequencing was used to judge whether each TCR beta V gene segment behaved as functional or pseudogenic. Rather than using new phenotypic data, the later analysis identified candidate immune exposures from TCR beta sequences and from how often those sequences occurred across donors. Among the roughly 410 genotyped donors, under 90% belonged to the genetic ancestry cluster associated with self-reported Caucasian donors. All discovery cohort repertoires had been generated using a single sequencing platform. To study patterns of TCR occurrence, a later analysis re-analyzed previously published TCR beta repertoires from 700 or so donors and added high-resolution HLA genotyping. High-throughput TCR immunosequencing, statistical association of individual TCRs with disease status, and machine learning were combined to predict cytomegalovirus infection status. Besides the first cohort of hundreds of subjects, a separate validation cohort made up of over 95 different subjects was used. An early release that covered more than 550 HLA-typed donors contained around 300 gigabases of sequencing data and approximately 85 million unique TCR sequences. Across 398 genotyped donors of the cohort, an average of about 200,000 unique TCR beta nucleotide sequences per donor were sequenced, and roughly 17% of those sequences were non-productive. Class I and class II HLA loci were covered by the typing at four-digit resolution. The study used immunosequencing to profile the T cell repertoires of under 700 subjects and linked those repertoires to cytomegalovirus serostatus. A later genetic analysis used genome-wide SNP genotypes for about 60% of the roughly 700 donors, treating that subset as a discovery cohort. Typing coverage varied by locus: 629-630 donors for A, B, C, DRB1 and DQB1; approximately 500 for DQA1; nearly 610 for DPA1; fewer than 480 for DPB1. Donor age, sex, ethnicity and CMV serostatus were collected together with the repertoire data. The study aimed to test whether cataloging public T cell receptors could reveal signatures of past pathogen exposure. Four or five DR-DQ haplotypes were handled as single units for association and clustering, since linkage in the cohort was strong. On the study overall, not on this receptor specifically: The presence/absence analyses assumed that sequencing depth was roughly uniform across donors, and that assumption may not be true. In this cohort, only TCR beta chains were sequenced, and detectable features were limited by the absence of alpha or paired-chain data. A cluster of highly shared sequence variants was judged likely to be a technical artifact of the sequencing pipeline. According to the authors, the approach could potentially be generalized to other disease states and immunological phenotypes. Linkage disequilibrium might explain the correlated functional status among segregating V segments, but an unknown experimental factor could not be ruled out. A later analysis found that HLA-associated TCR beta chains were more clonally expanded and had lower generation probabilities than equally common non-associated chains. An association between a missense DCLRE1C variant and V-gene and J-gene trimming of TCR beta chains was found in a later genetic analysis and replicated in an independent cohort. In a later analysis, the rate of TCR association differed among HLA loci, with DRB1 alleles having the most associated TCRs and HLA-C alleles having the fewest. A further reported finding was that TCR beta sequences accurately predicted the HLA-A and HLA-B alleles for most subjects in the first cohort. The earlier analysis of 450 to 700 of the donors excluded 15 to 20 rarely observed V segments, including chromosome 9 orphons, because counts were too low. Some IMGT-functional V segments, including TRBV6-2 and TRBV6-3, could not be told apart with the 87-base-pair reads, so those segments were excluded. The classifier was reported to diagnose cytomegalovirus status with high specificity and sensitivity in both the original and validation cohorts. Most TCR sequences were observed very rarely across donors, whereas some public TCRs were present in many individuals. In an earlier analysis of 587 of the donors, most TCR beta V segments appeared in productive rearrangements about 87% or about 30% of the time, broadly matching IMGT annotations. In a later genetic analysis, fewer N-insertions in productive TCRs were reported among donors in an Asian-associated ancestry cluster than the roughly 640-donor mean. CMV serostatus was the only immune exposure information available for the cohort. Strong co-occurrence of HLA alleles, especially DR and DQ, made assigning TCR associations to individual alleles difficult. A later analysis reported that several top co-occurrence clusters appeared linked to parvovirus B19, influenza, CMV and Epstein-Barr virus. Three of the identified cytomegalovirus-associated TCR beta chains were confirmed in vitro to be specific for cytomegalovirus antigens. At a false discovery rate of 0.05, a later analysis linked 15,000 to 20,000 TCR beta sequences to specific HLA alleles. According to a later analysis, most CMV-associated TCR beta chains appeared to be HLA-restricted, and the HLA associations seemed to be driven largely by CMV exposure. In the study, approximately 160 TCR beta chains were listed as associated with cytomegalovirus. HLA typing was unavailable for some donors at each locus, so association tests used only the typed subset.

The cohort consisted of 666 healthy bone marrow donors. Cohort members were all nominally healthy when sampled, although unrecorded immune exposures were likely present. The donor was CMV seronegative and was included in the group of several hundred seronegative cohort members. A peripheral blood sample was provided by each donor, and peripheral blood mononuclear cells were used for TCR beta sequencing. The Qiagen DNeasy Blood Extraction Kit was used to extract genomic DNA from the blood cell samples. Library generation was performed with the immunoSEQ multiplex PCR assay. A mixture of 60 forward primers for TCR Vbeta segments and 13 reverse primers for TCR Jbeta segments was used in the multiplex PCR. A multiplex PCR assay on genomic DNA amplified the CDR3 region of rearranged TCR beta genes. Amplified TCR beta libraries were sequenced as 87-base-pair reads on the Illumina HiSeq System. Under the source paper's analysis protocol: A later analysis tallied approximately 87 million unique TCR beta chains across the 550 to 850 repertoires, and approximately 9.9 million of those chains were shared by two or more donors. Raw reads were error-corrected and collapsed into unique sequences with a nearest-neighbor algorithm that merged closely related sequences to remove PCR and sequencing errors. To assign V, D and J gene segments, CDR3 sequences were aligned to IMGT reference sequences. For a sequence to be retained, a match of at least six nucleotides was required to both a V gene segment and a J gene segment. A rearrangement was called productive if the CDR3 had no stop codons and remained in frame with V and J, and every other rearrangement was called non-productive. Following IMGT convention, CDR3 was defined as the stretch from the second conserved V-encoded cysteine to the conserved J-encoded phenylalanine. In an earlier analysis of just under 600 of the donors, sequences lacking an unambiguous match to a single V gene segment were excluded. An earlier analysis of 587 of the donors classified V segments as functional when productive rearrangements were above 56.7% and as segregating when the standard deviation between donors was above 5%. To diagnose cytomegalovirus status from the catalog of TCR beta chain sequences, a statistical classification framework was built. In a later analysis, TCR nucleotide sequences were compared against IMGT/GENE-DB human TR gene sequences so that V and J genes could be assigned. Using the TCRdist pipeline, a later analysis assigned CDR3 sequences along with most-parsimonious VDJ recombination scenarios. In a later analysis, each TCR beta chain was defined by its CDR3 amino acid sequence together with its V-gene family, and reads lacking a unique V-gene family were excluded. A later analysis removed over 500 highly shared, low-generation-probability nucleotide sequences to deal with suspected cross-contamination and a sequencing artifact. In a later analysis, a clonal expansion index for each public chain was calculated from normalized within-repertoire ranks of inferred template counts. A later analysis computed generation probabilities with a VDJ recombination model fitted to out-of-frame rearrangements, and checked the results against IGoR. In a later analysis, TCR-TCR, TCR-HLA and TCR-CMV co-occurrence was scored with hypergeometric tests, and a repertoire-size bias correction was applied to TCR pairs. False discovery rates were estimated in a later analysis by permuting HLA or CMV assignments 20 times. In a later analysis, co-occurring TCRs were grouped using DBSCAN, with TCRdist sequence similarity added in when clustering inside HLA-allele-positive subsets. For co-occurrence clustering, repertoires with fewer than 30,000 or more than 120,000 public chains were excluded, along with a handful of repertoires with anomalous nucleotide sharing. The table comes from immuneACCESS by way of TCRdb, which keeps in-frame sequences with V and J called. Part of the clones is missing from these tables; in studies checked, under half for an unresolved V gene and the rest for unknown reasons. Clone size and V and J calls were adopted from that table, with D and trimming inferred from the DNA. The sample has some 150,000 clones on record, approximately 60% of them singletons. The ten top clones hold 2% to 2.5% of the sample.

Per the germline V gene, SGHTA is the CDR1 and FQGNSA is the CDR2. A distance of 11 bases separates the germline ends of V and J, which lose 2 bases and 1 base respectively. The CDR3 holds 15 amino acids from the cysteine to the phenylalanine. CDR3 DNA is the only sequence kept; it has 45 bases, read in frame from the first base. Note on this clone: The clone's antigen remains unknown. Base qualities are not recorded, but no much larger clone differs from it by a single base.

The V and J segments used are TRBV7-2 and TRBJ1-1; the D gene is perhaps TRBD1, from 5 matching bases. The TCR sequence derives from a woman between 40 and 55 years old in good health and CMV-seronegative. Sequencing was performed on PBMCs. The DNA reads TGTGCCAGCAGCTTATGGGGGGTGGGGAACACTGAAGCTTTCTTT. Its amino acids are CASSLWGVGNTEAFF.